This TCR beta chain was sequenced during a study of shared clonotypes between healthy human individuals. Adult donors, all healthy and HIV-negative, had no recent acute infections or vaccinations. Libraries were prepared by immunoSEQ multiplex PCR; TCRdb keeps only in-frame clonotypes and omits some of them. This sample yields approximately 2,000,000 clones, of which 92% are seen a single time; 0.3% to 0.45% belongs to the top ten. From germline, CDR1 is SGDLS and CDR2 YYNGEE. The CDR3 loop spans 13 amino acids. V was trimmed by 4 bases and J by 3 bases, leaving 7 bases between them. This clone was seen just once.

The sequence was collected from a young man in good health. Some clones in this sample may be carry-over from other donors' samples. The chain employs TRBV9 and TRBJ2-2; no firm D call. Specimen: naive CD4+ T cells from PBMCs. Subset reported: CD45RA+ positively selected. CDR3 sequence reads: CASSPAYTGELFF. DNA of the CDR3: TGTGCCAGCAGCCCCGCGTACACCGGGGAGCTGTTTTTT.